Each of the 32 T cell receptor beta chains below was sequenced from the same sample in a study of T cells in women clearing cervical HPV infection. Here immunoSEQ multiplex PCR was the method, and the copy in TCRdb shows in-frame clones only, minus some. The table gives 30,000 to 45,000 clones; the top ten clones make up around 3.5% of it. Material: blood buffy coat. All receptors come from a woman aged 18 to 75 with a cervical HPV16 infection that either progressed to CIN3+ or cleared (not recorded which).

Concerning this clone: A junction boundary mismatches the germline segment, possibly from a read error. Coverage ceases 3 residues before the CDR3 finishes, and the germline J gene fills in the end. This chain joins TRBV7-3 and TRBJ2-3; 7 nucleotides line up with TRBD2. From germline, CDR1 is SGHTA and CDR2 FQGTGA. The length of the CDR3 is 14 residues. Partial CDR3 DNA: TGTTCCAGCAGCTTGGGGGGGGGTACAGATACG. This encodes CSSSLGGGTDT. The whole CDR3 region reads CSSSLGGGTDTQYF.

Notes on this clone: The CDR3 extends 3 residues past the end of the read, so its final part is completed from the germline J gene. This chain uses TRBV20-1 with TRBJ2-3; 12 nucleotides match TRBD2. The CDR3 covers 16 residues. The V segment lost 6 bases and the J segment 4 bases; nucleotides outside the gene matches: 11. From germline, CDR1 is DFQATT and CDR2 SNEGSKA (reference sequence). The CDR3 spells CSADPTSGSPSDTQYF. CDR3 DNA, as far as it was read: TGCAGTGCCGACCCGACTAGCGGGAGCCCCTCAGATACG.

Incomplete CDR3 DNA: TGTGCCAGCTCACCACCAACAACAGAGACC. It codes for CASSPPTTET. The entire CDR3 is CASSPPTTETQYF. V and J are TRBV18 and TRBJ2-5; D call uncertain. The sequence runs out 3 residues before the end of the CDR3; the remainder is reconstructed from the germline J gene. This CDR3 region has 13 residues. V was clipped by 0 bases and J by 4 bases, with 6 bases between them. The V gene's germline CDR1 is KGHSH and CDR2 LQKENI. Filled out from reference TRBV18 and TRBJ2-5, the complete variable domain reads NAGVMQNPRHLVRRRGQEARLRCSPMKGHSHVYWYRQLPEEGLKFMVYLQKENIIDESGMPKERFSAEFPKEGPSILRIQQVVRGDSAAYFCASSPPTTETQYFGPGTRLLVL.

As regards this clone: From the germline J gene comes the end of the CDR3, since the read stops 3 residues before it. V and J are TRBV20-1 and TRBJ2-1; 7 nucleotides align to TRBD2. This CDR3 is 16 amino acids long. The V gene's germline CDR1 is DFQATT and CDR2 SNEGSKA (reference sequence). V dropped 2 bases and J dropped 0; count of bases not matched to a gene: 7. The part of the CDR3 DNA that was read is TGCAGTGCTAGAAGTCCTGAGCGGGGCTCCTACAATGAG. This translates into CSARSPERGSYNE. The CDR3, in full, reads CSARSPERGSYNEQFF.

As to this clone: The read falls 3 residues short of the CDR3 end, and the missing part is taken from the germline J gene. The chain couples TRBV7-2 to TRBJ1-2, with 8 bases identical to TRBD1. V dropped 5 bases and J dropped 6; count of bases not matched to a gene: 11. The length of the CDR3 is 15 residues. The germline CDR1 and CDR2 sequences are SGHTA and FQGNSA. Partial CDR3 DNA: TGTGCCAGCAGCGTCTCAGGGGGCGCGTTGGATGGC. Its translation: CASSVSGGALDG. The full CDR3 is CASSVSGGALDGYTF.

A word on this clone: The sequenced fragment ends 3 residues before the CDR3 boundary, so the rest is inferred from the germline J gene. The chain is built from TRBV12-3 or TRBV12-4 and TRBJ2-3; unclear D gene. The CDR3 spans 14 residues. The V and J ends lost 3 bases and 6 bases respectively, with 13 bases between them. Partial CDR3 DNA: TGTGCCAGCAGTTTTGGCGAAAGGGCGGATACG. It yields the protein CASSFGERADT. From start to end, the CDR3 is CASSFGERADTQYF.

Comment on this clone: The CDR3 is cut off 3 residues early in the read; its end comes from the germline J gene. The rearrangement joins TRBV12-3 or TRBV12-4 to TRBJ1-4, with D unclear. The CDR3 length is 16 residues. V lost 1 base and J lost 6, with 15 bases in between. The CDR3 region is CASSLVGPSEYEKLFF. The DNA read from the CDR3 is TGTGCCAGCAGTTTAGTTGGGCCCTCGGAATATGAAAAA.

On this clone itself: The read terminates 3 residues ahead of where the CDR3 ends, so the germline J gene completes it. The V call is TRBV29-1, the J call TRBJ2-3; 12 nucleotides match TRBD1. Germline CDR1 SQVTM, CDR2 ANQGSEA. This CDR3 is 13 amino acids long. Trimming took 8 bases from V and 7 from J; bases not matched to a gene: 7. The sequenced CDR3 bases are TGCAGCTTCTCGGGACAGGGGGCGAATACG. As protein: CSFSGQGANT. The full CDR3 protein is CSFSGQGANTQYF.

As to this clone: Read coverage stops 3 residues before the CDR3 terminus; the germline J gene supplies the remainder. The gene calls are TRBV7-6 and TRBJ2-1, with 14 bases fitting TRBD2. V dropped 1 base and J dropped 8; count of bases not matched to a gene: 1. The CDR3 is made up of 15 amino acids. Germline CDR1 reads SGHVS; CDR2 reads FNYEAQ. The CDR3 region is CASSLGGLAGDEQFF. The CDR3 DNA, read in part, is TGTGCCAGCAGCTTAGGGGGACTAGCGGGAGATGAG.

On this clone itself: The read falls 3 residues short of the CDR3 end, and the missing part is taken from the germline J gene. The chain combines TRBV7-9 with TRBJ1-2; D is undetermined. The CDR3 consists of 15 residues. Germline V CDR1 and CDR2: SEHNR, FQNEAQ (reference sequence). CDR3 DNA (partial): TGTGCCAGCAGCCCGCCCCAGGCCAGAACCTACGAC. Encoded protein: CASSPPQARTYD. The whole CDR3 sequence is CASSPPQARTYDYTF. Together with reference TRBV7-9 and TRBJ1-2, the CDR3 gives the full variable domain: DTGVSQNPRHKITKRGQNVTFRCDPISEHNRLYWYRQTLGQGPEFLTYFQNEAQLEKSRLLSDRFSAERPKGSFSTLEIQRTEQGDSAMYLCASSPPQARTYDYTFGSGTRLTVV.

Notes on this clone: Read sequence stops 3 residues before the CDR3 end, and the germline J gene provides the missing end. This chain joins TRBV7-6 and TRBJ1-6; 7 bases agree with TRBD1. The CDR3 is 14 residues long. V lost 5 bases and J lost 6; bases outside the gene matches: 4. Germline loops: CDR1 SGHVS, CDR2 FNYEAQ. The CDR3 reads CASSPGQANSPLHF. The sequenced CDR3 bases are TGTGCCAGCAGCCCCGGACAGGCTAATTCACCC.

Turning to this clone: Coverage ceases 3 residues before the CDR3 finishes, and the germline J gene fills in the end. V usage is TRBV18 and J usage is TRBJ1-5, with TRBD1 matching over 10 bases. This CDR3 region has 13 residues. CDR1 KGHSH and CDR2 LQKENI come from the germline V gene. After removal of 5 bases from V and 6 bases from J, the junction contained 1 base not matched to a gene. CDR3 protein: CASSRDRGQPQHF. CDR3 bases read: TGTGCCAGCTCAAGGGACAGGGGTCAGCCC.

With regard to this clone: The CDR3 extends 3 residues past the end of the read, so its final part is completed from the germline J gene. J is TRBJ2-2 and V is TRBV7-9; the D is unclear. This CDR3 has 13 residues. The V end was cut by 4 bases, the J end by 5 bases, with 8 bases between. Looked up from germline, CDR1 is SEHNR and CDR2 is FQNEAQ (reference sequence). The covered CDR3 bases are TGTGCCAGCAGCTGGCCCCAGACCGGGGAG. This sequence encodes CASSWPQTGE. In full, the CDR3 is CASSWPQTGELFF.

Concerning this clone itself: The observed sequence ends 3 residues before the CDR3 terminus, with the missing tail filled in from the germline J gene. V and J are TRBV2 and TRBJ2-3, with 8 positions matching TRBD2. The germline CDR1 and CDR2 sequences are SNHLY and FYNNEI. CDR3 length equals 15 residues. V lost 4 bases and J lost 2; bases outside the gene matches: 5. CDR3 bases read: TGTGCCAGCAGTGTGGTCGGGGGGGCCACAGATACG. It is translated as CASSVVGGATDT. The full CDR3 sequence reads CASSVVGGATDTQYF.

To note about this clone: The CDR3 end lies 3 residues beyond the end of the read and is filled in from the germline J gene. V gene TRBV5-6 combines with J gene TRBJ1-5; D remains ambiguous. The germline V and J ends were trimmed by 4 bases and 4 bases, with 9 bases remaining between them. The CDR3 sequence is 13 residues long. Germline V gives CDR1 SGHDT, CDR2 YYEEEE. Here the CDR3 reads CASSMDRNQPQHF. The part of the CDR3 DNA that was read is TGTGCCAGCAGCATGGATCGTAATCAGCCC. The full variable domain, its missing parts supplied by reference TRBV5-6 and TRBJ1-5, is DAGVTQSPTHLIKTRGQQVTLRCSPKSGHDTVSWYQQALGQGPQFIFQYYEEEERQRGNFPDRFSGHQFPNYSSELNVNALLLGDSALYLCASSMDRNQPQHFGDGTRLSIL.

Worth noting for this clone: From the germline J gene comes the end of the CDR3, since the read stops 3 residues before it. The rearrangement uses TRBV11-2 and TRBJ2-5; D is unclear. Deletions cut 6 bases from V and 1 base from J, with 15 bases between. The CDR3 covers 15 residues. CDR1 is SGHAT, CDR2 FQNNGV, per germline. The CDR3 region is CASSYNPGCQETQYF. The covered CDR3 bases are TGTGCCAGCAGTTATAACCCGGGTTGCCAAGAGACC.

Worth noting for this clone: The sequenced fragment ends 3 residues before the CDR3 boundary, so the rest is inferred from the germline J gene. The genes are TRBV10-1 and TRBJ1-6; 8 bases are a match to TRBD1. This CDR3 is built from 15 residues. The germline V gene has CDR1 WNHNN and CDR2 SYGVQD (reference sequence). Unmatched junction bases numbered 4, after V lost 6 bases and J lost 3 bases. The CDR3: CASSPGQVYNSPLHF. The sequenced part of the CDR3 DNA is TGCGCCAGCAGCCCGGGACAGGTCTATAATTCACCC.

As concerns this clone: One junction end disagrees with the germline gene, perhaps due to a read error. CDR3 residues: CANSFIGDNEKLFF. Partial CDR3 DNA: TGTGCCAACAGCTTTATCGGGGATAATGAAAAA. V gene TRBV7-2 combines with J gene TRBJ1-4, with D unresolved. The read gets to within 3 residues of the CDR3 end, and the germline J gene fills in the rest. The CDR3 contains 14 residues. The germline V gene has CDR1 SGHTA and CDR2 FQGNSA.

By frequency, this clone is medium-sized. The CDR3 extends 3 residues past the end of the read, so its final part is completed from the germline J gene. J is TRBJ2-2 and V is TRBV4-2; 7 bases match TRBD1. The CDR3 contains 20 residues. Trimming cost V 4 bases and J 2 bases; bases outside gene matches: 19. The germline gives CDR1 LGHNA, CDR2 YNFKEQ. The DNA read from the CDR3 is TGTGCCAGCAGCCTTCGCCCCAGGGACAGCGGAATCTTTAACACCGGGGAG. It specifies CASSLRPRDSGIFNTGE. The entire CDR3 sequence reads CASSLRPRDSGIFNTGELFF.

In the case of this clone: From the germline J gene comes the end of the CDR3, since the read stops 3 residues before it. This chain links TRBV28 with TRBJ2-1, with D tentatively TRBD1 (6 bases). In germline, CDR1 is MDHEN, CDR2 SYDVKM. The CDR3 spans 15 residues. Deletions cut 6 bases from V and 4 bases from J, with 16 bases between. The DNA read from the CDR3 is TGTGCCAGCAGCCCAATTTACAGGGAATACAATGAG. It codes for CASSPIYREYNE. The CDR3 reads in full as CASSPIYREYNEQFF.

With regard to this clone: Mismatch with germline at one junction end may stem from a read error. The read ends 3 residues shy of where the CDR3 ends; the end is completed using the germline J gene. This chain joins TRBV4-2 and TRBJ2-3; 7 bases fit TRBD1. The CDR3 is 16 residues long. CDR1 and CDR2 (germline): LGHNA, YNFKEQ. The chain's CDR3 is CASSPQEGGLADTQYF. The CDR3 bases that were read are TGCGCCAGCAGCCCTCAGGAAGGGGGCCTTGCAGATACG.

About this clone itself: With the read ending 3 residues before the CDR3 end, the germline J gene is used to fill in that end. The rearrangement joins TRBV2 to TRBJ2-3, with 11 bases lining up with TRBD1. There are 15 residues in the CDR3. Germline loops: CDR1 SNHLY, CDR2 FYNNEI. The J segment lost 7 bases and the V segment lost 8 bases, leaving 11 bases of the junction unmatched. The CDR3: CASGGIGQGANTQYF. CDR3 DNA, as far as it was read: TGTGCCAGCGGAGGAATTGGACAGGGGGCGAATACG.

About this clone: The read ends 3 residues shy of where the CDR3 ends; the end is completed using the germline J gene. The genes are TRBV6-2 or TRBV6-3 and TRBJ1-1; no reliable D call. CDR1 MNHEY and CDR2 SVGEGT come from the germline V gene. This CDR3 contains 14 residues. V gave up 5 bases and J gave up 1 base, with 11 bases separating them. The CDR3 DNA, read in part, is TGTGCCAGCAGTCCCCGCGCGAAGAACACTGAA. Amino acids: CASSPRAKNTE. The full CDR3 reads CASSPRAKNTEAFF.

About this clone itself: Sequencing ends 3 residues short of the CDR3 end; the germline J gene provides the rest. The chain links TRBV30 to TRBJ2-7; D possibly corresponds to TRBD2 (6 bases). Trimming removed 2 bases at V and 6 bases at J, with 17 bases between. Germline CDR1 and CDR2: GTSNPN and SVGIG (reference sequence). This CDR3 is built from 14 residues. The CDR3 reads CAWSIGGMPGEQYF. The DNA read from the CDR3 is TGTGCCTGGAGTATCGGCGGGATGCCCGGCGAG.

As for this clone: The observed sequence ends 3 residues before the CDR3 terminus, with the missing tail filled in from the germline J gene. This sequence joins TRBV2 and TRBJ2-5, with TRBD1 matching over 7 bases. Germline CDR1 is SNHLY and CDR2 is FYNNEI. The junction had 9 bases not matched to a gene; V was cut back by 4 bases and J by 4 bases. This CDR3 contains 15 residues. The CDR3 spells CASSADRSRLETQYF. CDR3 DNA (partial): TGTGCCAGCAGTGCGGACAGGTCACGATTAGAGACC. The complete variable domain, with remaining parts taken from reference TRBV2 and TRBJ2-5, reads EPEVTQTPSHQVTQMGQEVILRCVPISNHLYFYWYRQILGQKVEFLVSFYNNEISEKSEIFDDQFSVERPDGSNFTLKIRSTKLEDSAMYFCASSADRSRLETQYFGPGTRLLVL.

On this clone itself: The observed sequence ends 3 residues before the CDR3 terminus, with the missing tail filled in from the germline J gene. The genes are TRBV28 and TRBJ1-2, with TRBD1 identical over 7 bases. There are 14 residues in the CDR3. The J segment lost 4 bases and the V segment lost 5 bases, leaving 7 bases of the junction unmatched. Germline values: CDR1 MDHEN, CDR2 SYDVKM. The sequenced part of the CDR3 DNA is TGTGCCAGCAGTGAACACAGGGGTAGCTATGGC. Amino acid sequence: CASSEHRGSYG. The full-length CDR3 reads as CASSEHRGSYGYTF.

Points on this clone: The read ends 3 residues shy of where the CDR3 ends; the end is completed using the germline J gene. The chain uses TRBV7-2 and TRBJ2-7, with 11 bases lining up with TRBD2. Trimming removed 5 bases from V and 3 bases from J; junction bases left unmatched: 3. Germline CDR1 and CDR2: SGHTA and FQGNSA. This CDR3 is built from 14 residues. CDR3 region: CASSVLAGDYEQYF. The covered CDR3 bases are TGTGCCAGCAGCGTACTAGCGGGGGACTACGAG.

In regard to this clone: The DNA ends 3 residues before the CDR3 does, and the rest of the CDR3 is filled in from the germline J gene. The V call is TRBV2, the J call TRBJ2-1, with D tentatively TRBD2 (6 bases). The CDR3 covers 14 residues. The germline V gene encodes CDR1 SNHLY and CDR2 FYNNEI. V was shortened by 8 bases and J by 4 bases, with 15 bases between the two germline ends. CDR3 sequence: CASGQRDSYNEQFF. The CDR3 DNA, read in part, is TGTGCCAGCGGCCAACGGGACTCGTACAATGAG. The full variable domain, in which reference TRBV2 and TRBJ2-1 provide the parts outside the CDR3, is EPEVTQTPSHQVTQMGQEVILRCVPISNHLYFYWYRQILGQKVEFLVSFYNNEISEKSEIFDDQFSVERPDGSNFTLKIRSTKLEDSAMYFCASGQRDSYNEQFFGPGTRLTVL.

Comments on this clone: Read data end 3 residues before the CDR3 end; the end is taken from the germline J gene. This chain joins TRBV7-2 and TRBJ1-1; possible D gene TRBD1, 6 bases. Germline-derived CDR1 and CDR2 are SGHTA and FQGNSA. The CDR3 extends over 15 amino acids. V was cut by 1 base and J by 4 bases, with 13 bases left in between. The CDR3 is CASSLVGQGITEAFF. Incomplete CDR3 DNA: TGTGCCAGCAGCTTAGTCGGCCAGGGGATCACTGAA.

With respect to this clone: The sequence runs out 3 residues before the end of the CDR3; the remainder is reconstructed from the germline J gene. The chain employs TRBV12-3 or TRBV12-4 and TRBJ1-2; D unclear. Trimming removed 4 bases at V and 4 bases at J, with 16 bases between. CDR3 length equals 15 residues. Partial CDR3 DNA: TGTGCCAGCAGTTCCCCATACAGTACCCCCTATGGC. Its translation: CASSSPYSTPYG. The entire CDR3 protein reads CASSSPYSTPYGYTF.

On this clone: The sequenced fragment ends 3 residues before the CDR3 boundary, so the rest is inferred from the germline J gene. The chain joins TRBV12-3 or TRBV12-4 to TRBJ1-6, with D possibly being TRBD1 (6 bases). The germline V and J ends were trimmed by 7 bases and 5 bases, with 12 bases remaining between them. CDR3 length: 14 amino acids. The sequenced CDR3 bases are TGTGCCAGCAAGGAAAGGGGGAATAATTCACCC. Amino acids: CASKERGNNSP. The complete CDR3 reads CASKERGNNSPLHF.

With regard to this clone: The read is 3 residues too short to cover the CDR3 end, so that end is filled in from the germline J gene. The V and J genes are TRBV18 and TRBJ2-5, with D unclear. Trimming took 3 bases from V and 1 from J, leaving 6 bases between them. This CDR3 contains 13 residues. CDR1 and CDR2 from the germline V gene are KGHSH and LQKENI. The CDR3 DNA, read in part, is TGTGCCAGCTCACCCCGGGTCCAAGAGACC. Its protein product is CASSPRVQET. The whole CDR3 region reads CASSPRVQETQYF.